The 2 T cell receptor beta chains given below trace back to one sample, sequenced in a study of OX40 agonist ivuxolimab in advanced cancers. TCRdb's copy holds only in-frame clones and misses some; the assay was immunoSEQ multiplex PCR. Of around 70,000 clones in the sample, 80% to 95% were seen once. The sample in question was CD4+ or CD8+ T cells sorted from blood, obtained in a trial of the OX40 agonist ivuxolimab. The receptor source for this set is an adult with an advanced solid tumor such as melanoma, head and neck, liver or kidney cancer.

The chain has TRBV13 and TRBJ2-4, with 7 bases lining up with TRBD2. The V gene's germline CDR1 is PRHDT and CDR2 FYEKMQ (reference sequence). CDR3 length: 17 residues. The ends lost 5 bases at V and 1 base at J; junction bases unmatched: 11. This chain's CDR3 is CASSPTSGVGAKNIQYF. In DNA form, the CDR3 reads TGTGCCAGCAGCCCGACGAGCGGGGTGGGGGCCAAAAACATTCAGTACTTC.

The chain combines TRBV27 with TRBJ1-1, with a weak D call TRBD1 (5 bases). Trimming left V 1 base short and J 1 base short, with 10 bases between. This CDR3 has 15 amino acids. From germline, CDR1 is MNHEY and CDR2 SMNVEV (reference sequence). The CDR3 reads CASSLWPDTNTEAFF. In DNA, the CDR3 is TGTGCCAGCAGTTTATGGCCGGACACGAACACTGAAGCTTTCTTT.